The source of this TCR beta chain is a study of blood T cell repertoires in COVID-19. Across the whole study: The United States, Italy and Spain were the sources of the acute and convalescent COVID-19 samples. Sources were T cells, B-cell-depleted T cells, or PBMCs; the material itself was cDNA or gDNA.

There are 15 residues in the CDR3. The V and J ends lost 4 bases and 15 bases respectively, with 25 bases between them. Germline values: CDR1 SGHRS, CDR2 YFSETQ. Authors' processing steps: Amplification from reference gene primers served as the basis for estimated nucleated cell counts. The method was immunoSEQ multiplex PCR; TCRdb's version includes in-frame clones alone and lacks a portion of them. V, J and clone size were drawn from that table, and D and trimming were deduced from the DNA. The sample consists of more than 55,000 clones, roughly 80% of them appearing once. The J gene is TRBJ2-2, the V gene TRBV5-1; TRBD2 is a possible D gene (7 bases). This clonotype was sampled from a woman aged 80 or over with acute or convalescent COVID-19. Material for sequencing was peripheral blood. The CDR3 loop is CASSLDGGPPPGMFF. The CDR3 coding sequence is TGCGCCAGCAGCCTAGACGGGGGGCCCCCGCCGGGGATGTTTTTT.